This T cell receptor beta chain was sequenced during a study of shared clonotypes between healthy human individuals. Study results and limitations: Clonotype sharing among the donors was expected to vary with sequencing depth.

Terminally differentiated effector memory CD45RA+ cells were excluded from the naive CD8 cells, which were CD45RO-negative and positively selected for CCR7. This clone was seen a single time. Its target is unknown. The CDR3 totals 16 residues. V dropped 0 bases and J dropped 7 bases, with 18 bases sitting between them. Looked up from germline, CDR1 is SGHDN and CDR2 is FVKESK. Profiling relied on immunoSEQ multiplex PCR, and the TCRdb table lists in-frame clones only, not all of them. The sample has roughly 1,800,000 clones, around 96% seen once. The receptor was isolated from a man between 18 and 35 years old in good health. Material: naive CD8+ T cells sorted from blood. The chain carries TRBV14 and TRBJ1-2, with D tentatively TRBD1 (5 bases). CDR3 region: CASSQELGGQGLGYTF. The DNA for the CDR3 is TGTGCCAGCAGCCAAGAGCTGGGAGGTCAGGGACTTGGCTACACCTTC.